The 8 T cell receptor beta chains presented below share a single source sample, sequenced in a study of CD8+ T cells in alopecia areata. Stated treatment: oral pan-JAK inhibitor, 5-10 mg twice daily. It was cDNA, reverse transcribed from extracted RNA, that served as the sequencing template. Here immunoSEQ multiplex PCR was the method, and the copy in TCRdb shows in-frame clones only, minus some. Among around 200,000 clones listed, approximately 60% were seen once. The source was CD4+ T cells sorted from blood, collected at week 4, from a patient treated with tofacitinib. The receptors here all came from a human donor with alopecia areata.

The chain joins TRBV28 to TRBJ1-2; D is perhaps TRBD1 (5 bases). CDR1 and CDR2 from the germline V gene are MDHEN and SYDVKM. CDR3 length: 17 residues. The V end lost 7 bases, the J end lost 2 bases, and 23 bases lay between the germline ends. In nucleotides, the CDR3 is TGTGCCAGCAAGGGTCAAGGCCGGGGACCGACGAACTATGGCTACACCTTC. Translation gives CASKGQGRGPTNYGYTF.

The rearrangement uses TRBV7-9 and TRBJ2-3; tentative D call: TRBD2 (6 bases). CDR1 is SEHNR, CDR2 FQNEAQ, per germline (reference sequence). V dropped 7 bases and J dropped 0 bases, with 8 bases sitting between them. The CDR3 sequence is 13 residues long. DNA of the CDR3: TGTGCCAGCACCAGCGGGAGCACAGATACGCAGTATTTT. Its translation is CASTSGSTDTQYF.

This chain connects TRBV5-1 to TRBJ1-2; tentatively, D is TRBD1 (6 bases). The CDR3 is 13 residues long. Germline-derived CDR1 and CDR2 are SGHRS and YFSETQ. V lost 2 bases, J lost 2 bases, and 7 bases lay in between. CDR3 region: CASSFDRNYGYTF. The CDR3 nucleotides are TGCGCCAGCAGCTTCGACAGGAACTATGGCTACACCTTC. The whole variable domain, filled in from reference TRBV5-1 and TRBJ1-2, reads KAGVTQTPRYLIKTRGQQVTLSCSPISGHRSVSWYQQTPGQGLQFLFEYFSETQRNKGNFPGRFSGRQFSNSRSEMNVSTLELGDSALYLCASSFDRNYGYTFGSGTRLTVV.

V gene TRBV29-1 combines with J gene TRBJ2-5; TRBD2 agrees at 7 bases. The CDR3 sequence is 15 residues long. Per the germline V gene, CDR1 is SQVTM and CDR2 is ANQGSEA. The trim removed 0 bases at V and 5 bases at J, leaving 9 bases unmatched. CDR3 nucleotides: TGCAGCGTTGAAGAGCACCCCGGGGGGAGCGAGACCCAGTACTTC. As protein: CSVEEHPGGSETQYF.

The chain recombines TRBV7-8 with TRBJ2-7; D not certain. V was cut by 1 base and J by 2 bases, with 9 bases left in between. Germline V gene data show CDR1 as SGHVS and CDR2 as FQNEAQ. The CDR3 spans 14 residues. The CDR3, as DNA: TGTGCCAGCAGCTTAGGACGCGGCACCTACGAGCAGTACTTC. Translation: CASSLGRGTYEQYF. The variable domain in full, with the rest retrieved from reference TRBV7-8 and TRBJ2-7, is GAGVSQSPRYKVAKRGQDVALRCDPISGHVSLFWYQQALGQGPEFLTYFQNEAQLDKSGLPSDRFFAERPEGSVSTLKIQRTQQEDSAVYLCASSLGRGTYEQYFGPGTRLTVT.

V usage is TRBV7-2 and J usage is TRBJ2-3; 7 bases are shared with TRBD2. Germline V gene data show CDR1 as SGHTA and CDR2 as FQGNSA. The CDR3 totals 12 residues. V was clipped by 8 bases and J by 2 bases; unmatched bases: 1. In DNA form, the CDR3 reads TGTGCCAGCGGGAGGGACACAGATACGCAGTATTTT. Protein sequence: CASGRDTDTQYF.

In DNA, the CDR3 is TGCGCCAGCAGCATTGGACAGGGAATGGACTACACCTTC. Translation gives CASSIGQGMDYTF. The J gene is TRBJ1-2, the V gene TRBV5-1, with 8 bases aligning to TRBD1. The germline CDR1 and CDR2 sequences are SGHRS and YFSETQ. CDR3 size: 13 residues. With V trimmed by 4 bases and J by 10 bases, 9 bases remained unmatched.

The chain has TRBV23-1 and TRBJ2-7; D gene ambiguous. TRBV23-1 qualifies as an ORF whose function is uncertain. The CDR3 has 12 residues. V was shortened by 4 bases and J by 4 bases, with 8 bases between the two germline ends. This chain's CDR3 is CASSPPKYEQYF. DNA of the CDR3: TGCGCCAGCAGTCCGCCGAAGTACGAGCAGTACTTC.